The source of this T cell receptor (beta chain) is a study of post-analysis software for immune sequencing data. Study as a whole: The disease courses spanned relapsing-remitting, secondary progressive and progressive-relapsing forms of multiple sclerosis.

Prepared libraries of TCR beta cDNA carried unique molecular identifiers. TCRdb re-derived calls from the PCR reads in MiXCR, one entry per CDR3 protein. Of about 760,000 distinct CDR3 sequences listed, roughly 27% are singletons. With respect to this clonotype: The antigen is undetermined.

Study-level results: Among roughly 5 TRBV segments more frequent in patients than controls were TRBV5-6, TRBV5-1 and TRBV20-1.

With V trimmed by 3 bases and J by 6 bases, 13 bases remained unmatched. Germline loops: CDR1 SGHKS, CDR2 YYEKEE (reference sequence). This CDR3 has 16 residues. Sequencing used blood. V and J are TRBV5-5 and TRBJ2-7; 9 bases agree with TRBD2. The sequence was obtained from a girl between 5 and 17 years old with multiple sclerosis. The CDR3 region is CASSWGLAGTSGEQYF. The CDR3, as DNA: TGTGCCAGCAGCTGGGGCCTAGCGGGGACCTCGGGCGAGCAGTACTTC. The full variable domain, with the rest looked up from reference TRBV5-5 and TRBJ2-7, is DAGVTQSPTHLIKTRGQQVTLRCSPISGHKSVSWYQQVLGQGPQFIFQYYEKEERGRGNFPDRFSARQFPNYSSELNVNALLLGDSALYLCASSWGLAGTSGEQYFGPGTRLTVT.